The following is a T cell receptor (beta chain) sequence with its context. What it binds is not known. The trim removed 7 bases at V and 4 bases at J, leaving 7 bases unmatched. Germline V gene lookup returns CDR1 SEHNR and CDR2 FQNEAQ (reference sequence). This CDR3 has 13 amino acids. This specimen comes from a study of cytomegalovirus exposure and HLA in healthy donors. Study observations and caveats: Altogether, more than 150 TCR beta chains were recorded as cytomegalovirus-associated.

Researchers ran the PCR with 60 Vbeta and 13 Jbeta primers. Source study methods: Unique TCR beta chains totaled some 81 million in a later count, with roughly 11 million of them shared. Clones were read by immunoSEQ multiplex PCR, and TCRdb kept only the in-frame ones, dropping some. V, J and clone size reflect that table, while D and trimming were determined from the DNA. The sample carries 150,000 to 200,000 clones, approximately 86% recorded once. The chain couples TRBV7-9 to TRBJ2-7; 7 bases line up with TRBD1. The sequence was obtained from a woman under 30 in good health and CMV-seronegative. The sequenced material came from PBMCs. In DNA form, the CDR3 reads TGTGCCAGCATCCAAACAGGGGAATACGAGCAGTACTTC. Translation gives CASIQTGEYEQYF.